The 31 T cell receptor beta chains below were found in one sample sequenced in a study of cytomegalovirus exposure and HLA in healthy donors. The PCR contained 60 Vbeta and 13 Jbeta primers. TCRdb keeps only in-frame clones here, not all; method: immunoSEQ multiplex PCR. Among approximately 110,000 clones, just under 75% were seen once, and the ten largest hold 4.8%. Sequenced material: PBMCs. Source of these receptors: a man in his fifties or sixties in good health and CMV-seropositive.

The chain employs TRBV5-1 and TRBJ2-1; 12 bases agree with TRBD1. The CDR3 totals 16 residues. Trimming at V came to 1 base and at J to 8 bases, leaving 7 bases not matched to a gene. From germline, CDR1 is SGHRS and CDR2 YFSETQ. The CDR3 coding sequence is TGCGCCAGCAGCTTGCGTAGGGGACAGGGGGCCGATGAGCAGTTCTTC. It codes for CASSLRRGQGADEQFF.

The chain uses TRBV19 and TRBJ2-1, with 8 bases aligning to TRBD2. V shed 10 bases and J 4 bases; nucleotides not matched to a gene: 3. Germline lookup yields CDR1 LNHDA and CDR2 SQIVND (reference sequence). The CDR3 is 12 residues long. Here the CDR3 reads CATGTRYNEQFF. The CDR3 nucleotides are TGTGCCACCGGGACTAGATACAATGAGCAGTTCTTC.

The chain combines TRBV5-6 with TRBJ2-5; 9 bases fit TRBD1. The better agreement between TRBJ2-7 and the DNA end casts doubt on the J call. The germline gives CDR1 SGHDT, CDR2 YYEEEE. This CDR3 is built from 14 residues. In nucleotides, the CDR3 is TGTGCCAGCAGCCACCCCGGACAGGGGAACGAGCAGTACTTC. This encodes CASSHPGQGNEQYF.

This sequence joins TRBV19 and TRBJ2-5; 8 bases line up with TRBD2. There are 15 residues in the CDR3. J lost 4 bases, V lost 7 bases, and 11 bases had no gene match. Germline assignment: CDR1 LNHDA and CDR2 SQIVND (reference sequence). The CDR3 bases are TGTGCCAGTAACGACCGGGGGGGATCGTCAGAGACCCAGTACTTC. Translation: CASNDRGGSSETQYF.

This chain joins TRBV11-2 and TRBJ1-1, with 7 bases identical to TRBD1. Germline CDR1 is SGHAT and CDR2 is FQNNGV. Trimming removed 5 bases from V and 11 bases from J; junction bases left unmatched: 8. The CDR3 runs 12 residues. The CDR3 loop reads CASSASQGSAFF. The CDR3 nucleotides are TGTGCCAGCAGCGCTTCACAGGGGTCGGCTTTCTTT.

This chain links TRBV7-9 with TRBJ1-2; no clear D gene. There are 13 residues in the CDR3. Germline CDR1 is SEHNR and CDR2 is FQNEAQ (reference sequence). The ends were cut back, 1 base at V and 8 bases at J, with 11 bases in the middle. The CDR3 loop is CASSLGGRHGYTF. The DNA for the CDR3 is TGTGCCAGCAGCTTAGGTGGGAGGCACGGCTACACCTTC.

The genes are TRBV6-5 and TRBJ1-2; possible D gene TRBD1, 5 bases. Germline V lookup: CDR1 MNHEY, CDR2 SVGAGI. V lost 6 bases to trimming and J lost 0 bases, with 14 bases between them. The CDR3 is 15 residues long. The CDR3 loop reads CASRTARGANYGYTF. CDR3 nucleotide sequence: TGTGCCAGCAGGACCGCTCGGGGGGCTAACTATGGCTACACCTTC.

The V call is TRBV25-1, the J call TRBJ1-4; 7 bases match TRBD1. Trimming at V came to 8 bases and at J to 8 bases, leaving 5 bases not matched to a gene. Germline CDR1 reads MGHDK; CDR2 reads SYGVNS. This CDR3 has 12 residues. The DNA of the CDR3 is TGTGCCAGCCGCAGGGGGGAAGAAAAACTGTTTTTT. Encoded protein: CASRRGEEKLFF.

The CDR3 here is CASSQGRTENNSPLHF. In DNA form, the CDR3 reads TGTGCCAGCAGCCAAGGACGGACAGAAAATAATTCACCCCTCCACTTT. V gene TRBV28 combines with J gene TRBJ1-6; tentatively, D is TRBD1 (6 bases). Trimming left V 6 bases short and J 5 bases short, with 17 bases between. This CDR3 has 16 residues. Germline V gene lookup returns CDR1 MDHEN and CDR2 SYDVKM.

The sample holds one count of this clone. This sequence joins TRBV7-9 and TRBJ1-1, with 10 bases that match TRBD1. V was pared by 5 bases and J by 11 bases, with 8 bases of the junction left unmatched. CDR1 is SEHNR, CDR2 FQNEAQ, per germline (reference sequence). The CDR3 is 13 amino acids. CDR3 nucleotide sequence: TGTGCCAGCAGCCCGGCGGGACAGGGGCCGGCTTTCTTT. As protein: CASSPAGQGPAFF. The whole variable domain, filled in from reference TRBV7-9 and TRBJ1-1, reads DTGVSQNPRHKITKRGQNVTFRCDPISEHNRLYWYRQTLGQGPEFLTYFQNEAQLEKSRLLSDRFSAERPKGSFSTLEIQRTEQGDSAMYLCASSPAGQGPAFFGQGTRLTVV.

The chain carries TRBV5-8 and TRBJ1-3, with a tentative D call TRBD1 (5 bases). Trimming removed 0 bases at V and 8 bases at J, with 12 bases between. Germline loops: CDR1 SGHTS, CDR2 YDEGEE. CDR3 size: 14 residues. As DNA, the CDR3 is TGTGCCAGCAGCTTGGGAGAAGGGGAGGACACCATATATTTT. Translating gives CASSLGEGEDTIYF.

The chain has TRBV9 and TRBJ2-7; 8 bases align to TRBD2. Germline CDR1 is SGDLS and CDR2 is YYNGEE. V lost 0 bases, J lost 0 bases, and 5 bases stayed unmatched. The CDR3 runs to 16 residues. The CDR3 loop is CASSVAGGVSSYEQYF. DNA for the CDR3: TGTGCCAGCAGCGTAGCGGGGGGGGTTAGCTCCTACGAGCAGTACTTC.

The chain joins TRBV5-4 to TRBJ2-1, with 13 bases that match TRBD2. V shed 4 bases and J 5 bases; nucleotides not matched to a gene: 6. The CDR3 runs 16 residues. CDR1 is SGHNT and CDR2 is YYREEE in the germline V gene (reference sequence). The CDR3 here is CASSLGLAGTNNEQFF. CDR3 nucleotide sequence: TGTGCCAGCAGCCTGGGACTAGCGGGGACTAACAATGAGCAGTTCTTC.

The V and J genes are TRBV27 and TRBJ1-5; D not resolved. Germline V gene lookup returns CDR1 MNHEY and CDR2 SMNVEV (reference sequence). V was trimmed by 3 bases and J by 6 bases, leaving 9 bases between them. This CDR3 is 13 amino acids long. The CDR3 coding sequence is TGTGCCAGCAGTTTTCACGGTGGTCAGCCCCAGCATTTT. It is translated as CASSFHGGQPQHF.

V gene TRBV5-1 combines with J gene TRBJ2-6, with D uncertain. Germline values: CDR1 SGHRS, CDR2 YFSETQ. This CDR3 is built from 16 residues. V lost 3 bases and J 0 bases, leaving 10 bases between the germline ends. The CDR3, as DNA: TGCGCCAGCAGCTATACACAAACCTCTGGGGCCAACGTCCTGACTTTC. Its translation: CASSYTQTSGANVLTF.

The gene calls are TRBV29-1 and TRBJ2-7; no clear D. Germline CDR1 and CDR2: SQVTM and ANQGSEA. V lost 4 bases and J 6 bases, leaving 13 bases between the germline ends. The CDR3 extends over 12 amino acids. The CDR3 DNA reads as TGCAGCGTTGGGCCAGGCCGTCGCGAGCAGTACTTC. Its translation: CSVGPGRREQYF.

CDR3 sequence (DNA): TGTGCCAGCAGCTGGACTAGCGGGCCGACCGGGGAGCTGTTTTTT. Protein product: CASSWTSGPTGELFF. The chain joins TRBV5-4 to TRBJ2-2; 11 bases align to TRBD2. V trimming: 3 bases; J trimming: 5 bases; junction bases outside the gene matches: 3. Germline V lookup: CDR1 SGHNT, CDR2 YYREEE (reference sequence). The CDR3 has 15 amino acids.

The chain uses TRBV10-3 and TRBJ1-2; 7 positions agree with TRBD1. The J segment lost 2 bases and the V segment lost 5 bases, leaving 5 bases of the junction unmatched. The CDR3 loop spans 14 amino acids. Germline assignment: CDR1 ENHRY and CDR2 SYGVKD. The CDR3 DNA sequence: TGTGCCATCAGTATTGGACAGGACAACTATGGCTACACCTTC. Amino acid sequence: CAISIGQDNYGYTF.

A few counts support this clone. The chain joins TRBV5-1 to TRBJ2-7; the match to TRBD1 covers 9 bases. The CDR3 consists of 14 residues. The V gene's germline CDR1 is SGHRS and CDR2 YFSETQ. Losses at the gene ends were 8 bases for V and 4 bases for J; bases not matched to a gene: 10. The chain's CDR3 is CASNPGTGLYEQYF. The CDR3 bases are TGCGCCAGTAACCCCGGGACAGGGCTTTACGAGCAGTACTTC.

The gene calls are TRBV28 and TRBJ1-6, with 8 positions matching TRBD1. The V and J ends lost 4 bases and 3 bases, in that order; junction bases with no gene match: 5. This CDR3 has 16 amino acids. Germline V gives CDR1 MDHEN, CDR2 SYDVKM. The CDR3 here is CASSSGQASYNSPLHF. The CDR3 DNA reads as TGTGCCAGCAGTTCGGGACAGGCAAGCTATAATTCACCCCTCCACTTT.

CDR3 sequence: CASSYTGSYGYTF. Here the CDR3 DNA reads TGTGCCAGCAGCTACACAGGGAGCTATGGCTACACCTTC. J is TRBJ1-2 and V is TRBV5-5; a possible D gene is TRBD1 (6 bases). Germline lookup yields CDR1 SGHKS and CDR2 YYEKEE (reference sequence). The CDR3 has 13 residues. Trimming removed 3 bases from V and 4 bases from J, with 10 bases in between.

This chain connects TRBV19 to TRBJ1-5; 8 nucleotides line up with TRBD1. There are 16 residues in the CDR3. J was trimmed by 1 base and V by 4 bases; bases with no gene match: 6. Germline CDR1 and CDR2: LNHDA and SQIVND (reference sequence). The DNA of the CDR3 is TGTGCCAGTAGTAAAGACAGGGGTAACAGCAATCAGCCCCAGCATTTT. It specifies CASSKDRGNSNQPQHF.

The chain carries TRBV28 and TRBJ1-2; D is unclear. The CDR3 covers 13 residues. Trimming left V 2 bases short and J 8 bases short, with 12 bases between. Germline values: CDR1 MDHEN, CDR2 SYDVKM. The CDR3 DNA reads TGTGCCAGCAGTTTAGGCACGTCGTGGGGCTACACCTTC. Translated, it gives CASSLGTSWGYTF.

The genes are TRBV29-1 and TRBJ2-5; tentatively, D is TRBD1 (6 bases). The V gene's germline CDR1 is SQVTM and CDR2 ANQGSEA. V was shortened by 7 bases and J by 3 bases, with 21 bases between the two germline ends. The CDR3 covers 15 residues. CDR3 region: CSATPSTGLEETQYF. In DNA form, the CDR3 reads TGCAGCGCCACACCATCCACAGGGTTGGAAGAGACCCAGTACTTC. Looking up the rest from reference TRBV29-1 and TRBJ2-5 gives the full variable domain: SAVISQKPSRDICQRGTSLTIQCQVDSQVTMMFWYRQQPGQSLTLIATANQGSEATYESGFVIDKFPISRPNLTFSTLTVSNMSPEDSSIYLCSATPSTGLEETQYFGPGTRLLVL.

V gene TRBV28 combines with J gene TRBJ2-4; possibly TRBD2 for D (5 bases). CDR1 and CDR2 (germline): MDHEN, SYDVKM. Trimming took 8 bases from V and 0 from J, leaving 8 bases between them. CDR3 length: 13 amino acids. DNA for the CDR3: TGTGCCAGCCGGACTGTAGCCAAAAACATTCAGTACTTC. It codes for CASRTVAKNIQYF. Looking up the rest from reference TRBV28 and TRBJ2-4 gives the full variable domain: DVKVTQSSRYLVKRTGEKVFLECVQDMDHENMFWYRQDPGLGLRLIYFSYDVKMKEKGDIPEGYSVSREKKERFSLILESASTNQTSMYLCASRTVAKNIQYFGAGTRLSVL.

Points on this clone: Compared with germline, one end of the junction differs, possibly owing to a read error. The V and J genes are TRBV5-3 and TRBJ2-7; TRBD2 aligns across 11 bases. TRBV5-3 is annotated as an ORF whose role is uncertain. The CDR3 runs 12 residues. This CDR3 reads CARSPPGTSGIF. As DNA, the CDR3 is TGTGCCAGAAGCCCCCCCGGGACTAGCGGCATCTTC.

The chain couples TRBV5-1 to TRBJ1-1; TRBD1 might be the D (5 bases). The CDR3 contains 13 residues. The ends were cut back, 3 bases at V and 1 base at J, with 7 bases in the middle. Looked up from germline, CDR1 is SGHRS and CDR2 is YFSETQ. The CDR3 loop reads CASSYGQNTEAFF. As DNA, the CDR3 is TGCGCCAGCAGCTATGGACAGAACACTGAAGCTTTCTTT.

This clone has more than one count but fewer than ten. The chain has TRBV7-8 and TRBJ1-2; 10 nucleotides match TRBD1. V was clipped by 3 bases and J by 5 bases; unmatched bases: 0. The CDR3 loop spans 13 amino acids. In germline, CDR1 is SGHVS, CDR2 FQNEAQ. The CDR3 protein is CASSLDRGYGYTF. CDR3 bases: TGTGCCAGCAGCTTGGACAGGGGGTATGGCTACACCTTC.

Concerning this clone itself: This CDR3 is also generated by other DNA sequences in the sample. The rearrangement joins TRBV19 to TRBJ1-5; no clear D gene. Germline CDR1 reads LNHDA; CDR2 reads SQIVND (reference sequence). V shed 3 bases and J shed 4 bases, with 4 bases lying between them. The CDR3 length is 12 residues. The CDR3 sequence is CASSILNQPQHF. DNA for the CDR3: TGTGCCAGTAGTATCCTTAATCAGCCCCAGCATTTT.

This clone was detected only a few times. The genes are TRBV4-2 and TRBJ2-5; the match to TRBD2 covers 11 bases. The CDR3 runs 22 residues. Germline V lookup: CDR1 LGHNA, CDR2 YNFKEQ. The J segment lost 2 bases and the V segment lost 2 bases, leaving 22 bases of the junction unmatched. The CDR3 DNA reads TGTGCCAGCAGCCAAATTGGGACTTCGACTAGCGGGGCCTCCTGGGGACAAGAGACCCAGTACTTC. It translates to CASSQIGTSTSGASWGQETQYF.

The V call is TRBV2, the J call TRBJ2-2, with 7 positions matching TRBD2. Germline CDR1 reads SNHLY; CDR2 reads FYNNEI. With 9 bases clipped from V and 5 bases from J, the junction kept 6 bases outside the gene matches. CDR3 size: 13 residues. CDR3 DNA sequence: TGTGCCAGTAACCGGGAGGCAACCGGGGAGCTGTTTTTT. Protein product: CASNREATGELFF.